A selection of T cell receptor beta chains follows, all from one sample in a study of shared clonotypes between healthy human individuals. The protocol was immunoSEQ multiplex PCR, while the TCRdb copy is restricted to in-frame clones and leaves out a portion. Here the sample spans 400,000 to 600,000 clones, approximately 95% being singletons. Specimen: naive CD4+ T cells sorted from blood. These TCRs come from a woman aged 25 to 45 in good health. The CDR3 runs from the conserved cysteine through the conserved F or W. Each record gives: CDR3 protein, CDR3 DNA, clone size, J gene, D gene, V gene. The D gene is left open where the match is weak. Clone size, where shown, is once, few, many, or a class for clones that have expanded.

CDR3 protein: CASNRITNNSPLHF
CDR3 DNA: TGTGCCAGCAACCGCATCACAAATAATTCACCCCTCCACTTT
clone size: once
J gene: TRBJ1-6
D gene: NA
V gene: TRBV28

CDR3 protein: CASNQGRRAYF
CDR3 DNA: TGTGCCAGCAACCAGGGACGGAGGGCGTACTTC
clone size: NA
J gene: TRBJ2-7
D gene: NA
V gene: TRBV28

CDR3 protein: CASSEGGGWTGEKLFF
CDR3 DNA: TGTGCCAGCAGTGAAGGGGGGGGATGGACCGGCGAAAAACTGTTTTTT
clone size: NA
J gene: TRBJ1-4
D gene: NA
V gene: TRBV6-1

CDR3 protein: CASSVALRDPNEQFF
CDR3 DNA: TGTGCCAGCAGCGTAGCTCTGCGGGACCCTAATGAGCAGTTCTTC
clone size: NA
J gene: TRBJ2-1
D gene: NA
V gene: TRBV9

CDR3 protein: CASSPTPPGTGLGETQYF
CDR3 DNA: TGTGCCAGCTCACCAACCCCGCCCGGGACAGGGTTAGGAGAGACCCAGTACTTC
clone size: NA
J gene: TRBJ2-5
D gene: TRBD1
V gene: TRBV18

CDR3 protein: CASRQGQGETQYF
CDR3 DNA: TGTGCCAGCAGGCAAGGACAGGGGGAGACCCAGTACTTC
clone size: NA
J gene: TRBJ2-5
D gene: TRBD1
V gene: TRBV7-6

CDR3 protein: CASTRTAGSNQPQHF
CDR3 DNA: TGCGCCAGCACAAGGACAGCCGGGAGCAATCAGCCCCAGCATTTT
clone size: NA
J gene: TRBJ1-5
D gene: NA
V gene: TRBV10-2

CDR3 protein: CASSQGGLADAYEQYF
CDR3 DNA: TGCGCCAGCAGCCAGGGGGGACTAGCGGACGCCTACGAGCAGTACTTC
clone size: NA
J gene: TRBJ2-7
D gene: TRBD2
V gene: TRBV4-1

CDR3 protein: CASSLFGLASSYNEQFF
CDR3 DNA: TGTGCCAGCAGTTTATTTGGTCTAGCGAGCTCCTACAATGAGCAGTTCTTC
clone size: NA
J gene: TRBJ2-1
D gene: NA
V gene: TRBV27

CDR3 protein: CASTPDRGVTEAFF
CDR3 DNA: TGTGCCAGCACCCCGGACAGGGGGGTTACTGAAGCTTTCTTT
clone size: NA
J gene: TRBJ1-1
D gene: TRBD1
V gene: TRBV28

CDR3 protein: CASSTYLAKNYEQYF
CDR3 DNA: TGTGCCAGCAGTACCTACCTAGCCAAGAACTACGAGCAGTACTTC
clone size: NA
J gene: TRBJ2-7
D gene: NA
V gene: TRBV6-6

CDR3 protein: CASSLGGGGGVFWEQYF
CDR3 DNA: TGTGCCAGCAGCTTAGGGGGAGGAGGGGGCGTGTTTTGGGAGCAGTACTTC
clone size: NA
J gene: TRBJ2-7
D gene: NA
V gene: TRBV11-2

CDR3 protein: CASSFGPSSGNTIYF
CDR3 DNA: TGTGCCAGCAGTTTCGGGCCATCCTCTGGAAACACCATATATTTT
clone size: NA
J gene: TRBJ1-3
D gene: NA
V gene: TRBV28

CDR3 protein: CASSLVAGSYEQYF
CDR3 DNA: TGCGCCAGCAGCTTGGTGGCCGGATCCTACGAGCAGTACTTC
clone size: NA
J gene: TRBJ2-7
D gene: NA
V gene: TRBV5-1

CDR3 protein: CASSWMEGQGYEQYF
CDR3 DNA: TGTGCCAGTAGTTGGATGGAGGGACAGGGCTACGAGCAGTACTTC
clone size: NA
J gene: TRBJ2-7
D gene: TRBD1
V gene: TRBV19

CDR3 protein: CASSQVDRANSPLHF
CDR3 DNA: TGCGCCAGCAGCCAAGTGGACAGGGCTAATTCACCCCTCCACTTT
clone size: once
J gene: TRBJ1-6
D gene: TRBD1
V gene: TRBV4-1

CDR3 protein: CASSLGLRNNTEAFF
CDR3 DNA: TGCGCCAGCAGCTTGGGGTTACGGAACAACACTGAAGCTTTCTTT
clone size: NA
J gene: TRBJ1-1
D gene: NA
V gene: TRBV5-1

CDR3 protein: CASRRTSGRYEQYF
CDR3 DNA: TGTGCCAGCAGACGGACTAGCGGGAGGTACGAGCAGTACTTC
clone size: NA
J gene: TRBJ2-7
D gene: TRBD2
V gene: TRBV27

CDR3 protein: CASSRRVLASSYNEQFF
CDR3 DNA: TGTGCCAGTAGTAGAAGGGTACTAGCGTCATCCTACAATGAGCAGTTCTTC
clone size: NA
J gene: TRBJ2-1
D gene: TRBD2
V gene: TRBV19

CDR3 protein: CASKEDRAGLGEQYF
CDR3 DNA: TGTGCCAGTAAGGAGGACAGGGCGGGGCTCGGGGAGCAGTACTTC
clone size: NA
J gene: TRBJ2-7
D gene: TRBD1
V gene: TRBV19

CDR3 protein: CASSLVPLQNIQYF
CDR3 DNA: TGTGCCAGCAGTTTAGTCCCCCTGCAAAACATTCAGTACTTC
clone size: NA
J gene: TRBJ2-4
D gene: NA
V gene: TRBV27

CDR3 protein: CASSRADRGLYEQYF
CDR3 DNA: TGCGCCAGCAGCAGGGCTGACAGGGGGCTCTACGAGCAGTACTTC
clone size: NA
J gene: TRBJ2-7
D gene: TRBD1
V gene: TRBV5-1